This T cell receptor beta chain was obtained from a study of blood T cell repertoires in COVID-19. Across the study: In each case, the material was cDNA or gDNA derived from T cells, B-cell-depleted T cells, or PBMCs.

Sequencing used immunoSEQ multiplex PCR; TCRdb keeps in-frame clones, though not all of them. The sample contains a few hundred thousand clones, roughly 90% of which appear only once. Cohorts were based on clinical histories the participants reported. Two negative PCRs, clearance, or symptom resolution were required of recovered Cohort 3 donors. From germline, CDR1 is SGDLS and CDR2 YYNGEE. J lost 3 bases, V lost 4 bases, and 6 bases had no gene match. The CDR3 is 16 residues long. Specimen: PBMCs or T cells enriched from blood (not recorded which). The chain couples TRBV9 to TRBJ2-2, with 10 bases matching TRBD2. The origin of this receptor is a woman between 40 and 50 years old who had recovered from COVID-19. The CDR3 nucleotides read TGTGCCAGCAGCCCCCGGACTAGCGGATACACCGGGGAGCTGTTTTTT. This codes for CASSPRTSGYTGELFF.